What follows are 2 T cell receptor beta chains derived from one specimen sequenced in a study of T cells in Graves' hyperthyroidism and ophthalmopathy. Amplification targeted TCR beta CDR3 regions from RNA transcripts. Using the HTBI primer set, a first-round RT-PCR was run on the TCR CDR3. In TCRdb, the multiplex PCR reads were re-called with MiXCR into one record per CDR3 protein. The sample consists of approximately 530,000 distinct CDR3 sequences, over 15% of them appearing once. Material for sequencing was blood. These receptors originate from a woman aged 18-29 years with Graves' hyperthyroidism.

Here the CDR3 reads CASSLGPGVRQPQHF. The CDR3 coding sequence is TGTGCCAGCAGCTTAGGCCCCGGAGTTCGCCAGCCCCAGCATTTT. The J gene is TRBJ1-5, the V gene TRBV13; D is ambiguous. V was trimmed by 0 bases and J by 7 bases, leaving 13 bases between them. Germline V gene lookup returns CDR1 PRHDT and CDR2 FYEKMQ (reference sequence). The CDR3 sequence is 15 residues long.

This clonotype was observed many times. The rearrangement joins TRBV10-3 to TRBJ2-7; 7 positions agree with TRBD1. Losses at the gene ends were 4 bases for V and 0 bases for J; bases not matched to a gene: 3. The CDR3 contains 14 residues. The germline V gene has CDR1 ENHRY and CDR2 SYGVKD. The CDR3 nucleotides are TGTGCCATCAGTGCCCGGGACAGCTCCTACGAGCAGTACTTC. Translation gives CAISARDSSYEQYF.